This T cell receptor (beta chain) appears in the sequencing data of a study of cytotoxic CD8 clonotypes in ibrutinib-treated CLL. For TCR beta libraries, roughly 2 micrograms of genomic DNA were obtained from cryopreserved PBMCs. Study results and caveats: In sustained-remission versus progressing patients, sampling times differed. Baseline levels were approached again at progression, after clonality had risen at ibrutinib response.

Trimming shortened V by 0 bases and J by 4 bases, and 6 bases separated the two germline ends. The germline gives CDR1 MNHEY, CDR2 SVGAGI. The CDR3 is 14 residues long. The data were produced by immunoSEQ multiplex PCR, yet TCRdb's version contains in-frame clones alone and is incomplete. The sample includes approximately 190,000 clones, 65% to 80% of them seen just once. As regards this clone: Its target is unknown.

The source material was PBMCs, sampled after 12 months of ibrutinib treatment. The chain links TRBV6-5 to TRBJ1-4; D is uncertain. This receptor was identified in a human donor with chronic lymphocytic leukemia. The DNA of the CDR3 is TGTGCCAGCAGTTACTCTTATTATAATGAAAAACTGTTTTTT. Translation gives CASSYSYYNEKLFF.